What follows are 29 T cell receptor beta chains derived from one specimen sequenced in a study of blood T cells in healthy people across ages. Next came a second PCR, run for about 6 to 12 cycles, which used a sample-barcoded 5' primer along with a J-beta primer mix. TCRdb re-analysed the 5' RACE reads in MiXCR, keeping a single row per CDR3 protein. This table has under 1,100,000 distinct CDR3 sequences, about 23% appearing once. This sample also appeared in a second study, on T cells of mothers and their children.

The material sequenced was blood. Every receptor here comes from a girl aged 2 to 9 in good health.

There are a few counts of this clonotype. The CDR3 bases are TGTGCCAGCAGCTCCTGGCGGCCCACAGATACGCAGTATTTT. Its protein is CASSSWRPTDTQYF. V usage is TRBV7-6 and J usage is TRBJ2-3; D is ambiguous. The CDR3 has 14 residues. V lost 4 bases to trimming and J lost 2 bases, with 10 bases between them. Germline CDR1 is SGHVS and CDR2 is FNYEAQ.

Concerning this clonotype: Sequence at one end of the junction differs from germline and may be a read error. This sequence joins TRBV6-1 and TRBJ2-5, with TRBD1 identical over 11 bases. The CDR3 sequence is 16 residues long. Germline V gene lookup returns CDR1 MNHNS and CDR2 SASEGT. CDR3 nucleotide sequence: TGTGCCAGCAGCGAAGTAGCCGGGACAGGGGGTTTCGGGCAGTACTTC. Translation gives CASSEVAGTGGFGQYF.

V is TRBV12-3 or TRBV12-4 and J is TRBJ2-3; 9 positions match TRBD2. The length of the CDR3 is 16 residues. Germline trimming cut 6 bases from V and 5 bases from J; bases unmatched to any gene: 12. CDR3 sequence reads: CASSLQNVAGVDTQYF. The CDR3 nucleotides are TGTGCCAGCAGCCTGCAAAATGTAGCGGGAGTAGATACGCAGTATTTT.

The rearrangement links TRBV7-2 to TRBJ2-3; D is ambiguous. The V and J ends lost 1 base and 2 bases respectively, with 7 bases between them. In germline, CDR1 is SGHTA, CDR2 FQGNSA. CDR3 length equals 14 residues. This chain's CDR3 is CASSLVVLTDTQYF. The CDR3 region has the DNA TGTGCCAGCAGCTTAGTGGTCCTCACAGATACGCAGTATTTT.

The chain has TRBV12-3 or TRBV12-4 and TRBJ1-4; TRBD1 matches 7 bases. This CDR3 has 13 amino acids. The trim removed 7 bases at V and 8 bases at J, leaving 7 bases unmatched. CDR3 in DNA: TGTGCCAGCAATACGGGACAGCCAGAAAAACTGTTTTTT. It is translated as CASNTGQPEKLFF.

Ten or more counts support this clonotype. J is TRBJ2-7 and V is TRBV4-1, with TRBD2 matching over 7 bases. Germline trimming cut 1 base from V and 5 bases from J; bases unmatched to any gene: 8. Germline loops: CDR1 MGHRA, CDR2 YSYEKL. This CDR3 has 15 residues. The chain's CDR3 is CASSQGSGMSDEQYF. CDR3 in DNA: TGCGCCAGCAGCCAAGGAAGCGGGATGAGCGACGAGCAGTACTTC.

The chain joins TRBV20-1 to TRBJ2-3; D uncertain. CDR3 size: 12 residues. The V and J ends lost 6 bases and 2 bases respectively, with 9 bases between them. Germline V CDR1 and CDR2: DFQATT, SNEGSKA (reference sequence). The CDR3 sequence is CSAITATDTQYF. The CDR3 DNA follows: TGCAGTGCAATAACAGCCACAGATACGCAGTATTTT.

This clonotype is a singleton in its sample. A read error may account for a junction end that differs from germline. V is TRBV2 and J is TRBJ2-1; 9 bases line up with TRBD2. The J call could be wrong; TRBJ2-5 is a better fit for the DNA end. Germline V gene lookup returns CDR1 SNHLY and CDR2 FYNNEI. The CDR3 totals 14 residues. This CDR3 is CVSGKGLAGETQYF. CDR3 coding DNA: TGTGTCAGCGGAAAGGGACTAGCTGGCGAGACCCAGTACTTC.

This chain joins TRBV7-2 and TRBJ2-1; 7 bases align to TRBD1. CDR1 SGHTA and CDR2 FQGNSA come from the germline V gene. This CDR3 is 14 amino acids long. Trimming at V came to 5 bases and at J to 8 bases, leaving 9 bases not matched to a gene. CDR3 sequence: CASSGWDSPHEQFF. The CDR3 coding sequence is TGTGCCAGCAGCGGATGGGACAGTCCGCATGAGCAGTTCTTC.

Remarks on this clonotype: Mismatch with germline at one junction end may stem from a read error. The V call is TRBV29-1, the J call TRBJ2-3; D is ambiguous. The length of the CDR3 is 13 residues. CDR1 SQVTM and CDR2 ANQGSEA come from the germline V gene. CDR3 sequence: CSVEFVGTDTRYF. The CDR3 DNA is TGCAGCGTTGAGTTCGTTGGCACAGATACGCGGTATTTT.

The chain uses TRBV5-5 and TRBJ1-1, with D unresolved. The CDR3 is made up of 14 amino acids. Germline V gives CDR1 SGHKS, CDR2 YYEKEE (reference sequence). Trimming shortened V by 1 base and J by 1 base, and 8 bases separated the two germline ends. CDR3: CASSLSQANTEAFF. DNA of the CDR3: TGTGCCAGCAGCTTGAGTCAGGCGAACACTGAAGCTTTCTTT.

The chain couples TRBV6-5 to TRBJ2-3; 12 bases align to TRBD2. V shed 10 bases and J 3 bases; nucleotides not matched to a gene: 5. The CDR3 has 14 amino acids. Germline CDR1 and CDR2: MNHEY and SVGAGI. The DNA for the CDR3 is TGTGCCACCTCCGGACTAGCGGGAACAGATACGCAGTATTTT. Protein: CATSGLAGTDTQYF.

This CDR3 reads CASSHPGVTNEQFF. DNA of the CDR3: TGTGCCAGCAGCCATCCGGGTGTAACAAATGAGCAGTTCTTC. This chain connects TRBV3-1 to TRBJ2-1; D is undetermined. Trimming cost V 3 bases and J 7 bases, with 13 bases left between them. Germline V gives CDR1 LGHDT, CDR2 YNNKEL (reference sequence). The CDR3 is 14 residues long.

V is TRBV13 and J is TRBJ2-5; no reliable D call. The CDR3 sequence is 12 residues long. Between the trimmed V and J ends, which lost 7 bases and 5 bases, there was a span of 11 bases. Germline loops: CDR1 PRHDT, CDR2 FYEKMQ (reference sequence). CDR3 residues: CASTLGSETQYF. CDR3 DNA sequence: TGTGCCAGCACCTTGGGCAGCGAGACCCAGTACTTC.

As concerns this clonotype: Compared with germline, one end of the junction differs, possibly owing to a read error. The rearrangement links TRBV29-1 to TRBJ2-2; 11 bases map to TRBD2. This CDR3 comprises 14 residues. Germline-derived CDR1 and CDR2 are SQVTM and ANQGSEA. CDR3 DNA sequence: TGCAGCGTTGGTAGCGGGAGGGGCACCGGGGAGCTGCTTTTT. As protein: CSVGSGRGTGELLF.

This clonotype has only a few counts. The chain carries TRBV7-6 and TRBJ1-2, with D uncertain. Trimming cost V 5 bases and J 1 base, with 11 bases left between them. Germline CDR1 and CDR2: SGHVS and FNYEAQ. The CDR3 sequence is 14 residues long. In nucleotides, the CDR3 is TGTGCCAGCAGCCCCAGTCATAATAACTATGGCTACACCTTC. This sequence encodes CASSPSHNNYGYTF.

This clonotype has at least ten counts. The conserved phenylalanine or tryptophan normally closing the CDR3 is absent here, so this likely arose from a read error. The V gene is TRBV2, the J gene TRBJ2-1, with 8 bases identical to TRBD1. CDR1 is SNHLY, CDR2 FYNNEI, per germline. J was trimmed by 6 bases and V by 2 bases; bases with no gene match: 6. The CDR3 has 15 amino acids. This CDR3 reads CASSETGTGGNEQFL. In DNA, the CDR3 is TGTGCCAGCAGTGAAACCGGGACAGGAGGCAATGAGCAGTTCCTC.

Note on this clonotype: The CDR3 does not end in the conserved phenylalanine or tryptophan, so this is likely a read error. J is TRBJ1-1 and V is TRBV11-2; 8 bases align to TRBD1. Germline loops: CDR1 SGHAT, CDR2 FQNNGV. The CDR3 spans 14 residues. The junction had 2 bases not matched to a gene; V was cut back by 5 bases and J by 0 bases. The DNA for the CDR3 is TGTGCCAGCAGCAAGACAGGGGTGAACACTGAAGCTTTCTCT. Protein product: CASSKTGVNTEAFS.

The rearrangement links TRBV12-3 or TRBV12-4 to TRBJ2-7; D ambiguous. The CDR3 loop spans 13 amino acids. The V gene lost 7 bases and the J gene lost 5 bases, with 15 bases spanning the gap. The CDR3 loop is CASNLRSGNEQYF. For the CDR3, the DNA is TGTGCCAGCAACTTAAGGAGTGGGAACGAGCAGTACTTC.

In this sample, this clonotype turned up a few times. V is TRBV29-1 and J is TRBJ2-1; D might be TRBD2 (6 bases). This CDR3 is 13 amino acids long. Deletions cut 5 bases from V and 8 bases from J, with 16 bases between. The germline V gene has CDR1 SQVTM and CDR2 ANQGSEA. The CDR3 region is CSVKTTSFDEQFF. In DNA, the CDR3 is TGCAGCGTTAAAACGACTAGTTTCGATGAGCAGTTCTTC.

The rearrangement joins TRBV7-2 to TRBJ2-5; no clear D. The V gene lost 0 bases and the J gene lost 2 bases, with 7 bases spanning the gap. Germline CDR1 reads SGHTA; CDR2 reads FQGNSA. The CDR3 is made up of 14 amino acids. This chain's CDR3 is CASSLALRQETQYF. The DNA of the CDR3 is TGTGCCAGCAGCTTAGCGTTACGGCAAGAGACCCAGTACTTC.

The chain combines TRBV6-6 with TRBJ2-1, with D unclear. Trimming cost V 1 base and J 8 bases, with 12 bases left between them. This CDR3 is 14 amino acids long. Germline CDR1 reads MNHNY; CDR2 reads SVGAGI (reference sequence). The CDR3 here is CASSYLFPTDEQFF. DNA for the CDR3: TGTGCCAGCAGTTACTTGTTTCCAACCGATGAGCAGTTCTTC.

CDR3 sequence reads: CASSPRGGIYEQYF. As DNA, the CDR3 is TGCGCCAGCAGCCCCCGTGGGGGGATCTACGAGCAGTACTTC. J is TRBJ2-7 and V is TRBV5-1, with a weak D call TRBD2 (6 bases). CDR3 size: 14 residues. V dropped 4 bases and J dropped 3 bases, with 14 bases sitting between them. Germline V gives CDR1 SGHRS, CDR2 YFSETQ.

Here the CDR3 DNA reads TGTGCCAGCAGTTTAGACGGAAGCAATCAGCCCCAGCATTTT. This gives the protein CASSLDGSNQPQHF. The chain recombines TRBV27 with TRBJ1-5; D not resolved. From germline, CDR1 is MNHEY and CDR2 SMNVEV (reference sequence). The V end was cut by 2 bases, the J end by 1 base, with 6 bases between. The CDR3 runs 14 residues.

This chain connects TRBV12-3 or TRBV12-4 to TRBJ1-1; D not resolved. Trimming removed 7 bases at V and 3 bases at J, with 12 bases between. CDR3 length equals 13 residues. The CDR3 loop reads CASTTGIHTEAFF. CDR3 coding DNA: TGTGCCAGCACCACCGGGATACACACTGAAGCTTTCTTT.

The V call is TRBV20-1, the J call TRBJ2-3, with TRBD1 as a possible D gene (7 bases). Trimming shortened V by 5 bases and J by 2 bases, and 20 bases separated the two germline ends. CDR1 is DFQATT, CDR2 SNEGSKA, per germline (reference sequence). This CDR3 region has 16 residues. CDR3 loop: CSAPPGQGGFTDTQYF. In DNA form, the CDR3 reads TGCAGTGCTCCCCCCGGTCAGGGGGGCTTCACAGATACGCAGTATTTT.

The chain couples TRBV13 to TRBJ1-1; D remains unclear. Deletions cut 2 bases from V and 3 bases from J, with 13 bases between. The CDR3 has 15 residues. Looked up from germline, CDR1 is PRHDT and CDR2 is FYEKMQ (reference sequence). This chain's CDR3 is CASSLISREDTEAFF. CDR3 nucleotide sequence: TGTGCCAGCAGCTTAATTTCTAGGGAGGACACTGAAGCTTTCTTT.

This clonotype was found a few times. The chain links TRBV28 to TRBJ2-5; no clear D gene. CDR3 size: 13 residues. Trimming left V 2 bases short and J 7 bases short, with 11 bases between. Looked up from germline, CDR1 is MDHEN and CDR2 is SYDVKM. DNA for the CDR3: TGTGCCAGCAGTTTAGCCTGGCGAGGGACCCAGTACTTC. It encodes CASSLAWRGTQYF.

V gene TRBV7-9 combines with J gene TRBJ2-7; weak D call: TRBD2 (5 bases). The CDR3 extends over 13 amino acids. The V end lost 2 bases, the J end lost 3 bases, and 8 bases lay between the germline ends. The V gene's germline CDR1 is SEHNR and CDR2 FQNEAQ (reference sequence). For the CDR3, the DNA is TGTGCCAGCAGCTTATCAGGACTCTACGAGCAGTACTTC. Its protein product is CASSLSGLYEQYF.